This is a list of T cell receptor beta chains from one sample in a study of T cells in Graves' hyperthyroidism and ophthalmopathy. Via MiXCR, TCRdb re-called the multiplex PCR reads, giving one row per CDR3 protein. In the table there are 550,000 to 700,000 distinct CDR3 sequences, about half of which are singletons. The sequenced sample was peripheral blood or thyroid tissue (not recorded which). The receptors here all came from an adult woman with Graves' disease, either hyperthyroidism or ophthalmopathy (not recorded which). Both conserved end residues are part of each CDR3. D genes are given only for firm matches. Clone sizes are given selectively: once, few, many, or a class where the clone is expanded.

d_call j_call v_call clone_size cdr3_aa cdr3_nt
NA TRBJ2-5 TRBV7-3 many CASSQGVATPQETQYF TGTGCCAGCAGCCAAGGGGTAGCCACACCACAAGAGACCCAGTACTTC
TRBD2 TRBJ2-7 TRBV7-9 NA CASSLGWDYLYYTYEQYF TGTGCCAGCAGCTTGGGTTGGGACTACCTATATTACACCTACGAGCAGTACTTC
NA TRBJ1-4 TRBV28 few CASSLPFRGEKLFF TGTGCCAGCAGTTTGCCCTTCCGGGGCGAAAAACTGTTTTTT
TRBD1 TRBJ2-7 TRBV25-1 many CASSNRGPYEQYF TGTGCCAGCAGTAACAGGGGGCCCTACGAGCAGTACTTC
NA TRBJ2-7 TRBV12-3/TRBV12-4 many CASSPAGSIAYEQYF TGTGCCAGCAGCCCCGCGGGTTCTATCGCCTACGAGCAGTACTTC
TRBD2 TRBJ2-5 TRBV29-1 NA CSVGLAGGTGETQYF TGCAGCGTTGGACTTGCGGGAGGAACAGGGGAGACCCAGTACTTC
NA TRBJ2-7 TRBV5-1 many CASSADAHSYEQYF TGCGCCAGCAGCGCGGATGCTCACTCCTACGAGCAGTACTTC
NA TRBJ2-6 TRBV15 many CATSRDRESGANVLTF TGTGCCACCAGCAGAGATCGGGAGTCTGGGGCCAACGTCCTGACTTTC
NA TRBJ1-6 TRBV7-9 many CASSLANSPLHF TGTGCCAGCAGCTTGGCGAATTCACCCCTCCACTTT
NA TRBJ1-5 TRBV25-1 NA CASGELSNQPQHF TGTGCTAGCGGGGAGTTAAGCAATCAGCCCCAGCATTTT
NA TRBJ2-7 TRBV6-6 NA CASSLGEINEQYF TGTGCCAGCAGTTTAGGTGAAATCAACGAGCAGTACTTC
TRBD2 TRBJ2-2 TRBV30 NA CAWNQREVHTGELFF TGTGCCTGGAATCAGCGGGAGGTACATACCGGGGAGCTGTTTTTT
TRBD1 TRBJ2-5 TRBV6-6 NA CASSVPGGMETQYF TGTGCCAGCAGTGTCCCAGGGGGTATGGAGACCCAGTACTTC
NA TRBJ1-3 TRBV28 NA CASSRRQLSGNTIYF TGTGCCAGCAGTCGAAGACAGCTCTCTGGAAACACCATATATTTT
NA TRBJ2-3 TRBV20-1 once CSAMEFLTTDTQYF TGCAGTGCTATGGAGTTCTTAACCACAGATACGCAGTATTTT
NA TRBJ2-5 TRBV7-9 NA CASSLGQRAETQYF TGTGCCAGCAGCCTTGGACAAAGGGCAGAGACCCAGTACTTC
NA TRBJ1-5 TRBV2 few CASSLGAVPNQPQHF TGTGCCAGCAGCCTCGGGGCAGTACCTAATCAGCCCCAGCATTTT
NA TRBJ1-1 TRBV5-1 NA CASSLDGRVYTEAFF TGCGCCAGCAGCTTGGATGGACGGGTATACACTGAAGCTTTCTTT
NA TRBJ2-5 TRBV15 NA CATSRHHPERQETQYF TGTGCCACCAGCAGGCACCACCCGGAGCGGCAAGAGACCCAGTACTTC
NA TRBJ2-1 TRBV24-1 NA CATRVSHNEQFF TGTGCCACCAGGGTCTCCCACAATGAGCAGTTCTTC
NA TRBJ1-4 TRBV13 once CASSLGTGGNEKLFF TGTGCCAGCAGCTTAGGCACGGGGGGAAATGAAAAACTGTTTTTT
TRBD1 TRBJ2-7 TRBV13 once CATSDYDGQGRGEQYF TGTGCCACCAGTGACTACGACGGACAGGGCAGAGGCGAGCAGTACTTC
TRBD2 TRBJ2-7 TRBV10-3 NA CAISEILAGGVEQYF TGTGCCATCAGTGAAATACTAGCGGGAGGGGTCGAGCAGTACTTC
NA TRBJ2-5 TRBV5-4 few CASSLEGEETRYF TGTGCCAGCAGCTTGGAGGGAGAAGAAACCCGGTACTTC
TRBD1 TRBJ1-3 TRBV20-1 many CSARDRYSGNTIYF TGCAGTGCGCGGGACAGATACTCTGGAAACACCATATATTTT
TRBD1 TRBJ1-1 TRBV27 NA CASSLSDRGLTEAFF TGTGCCAGCAGTTTGTCGGACAGGGGTCTAACTGAAGCTTTCTTT
NA TRBJ1-1 TRBV20-1 few CSARDRRRGRSEAFF TGCAGTGCTAGAGATCGGAGGAGAGGGAGAAGTGAAGCTTTCTTT
NA TRBJ1-4 TRBV25-1 many CASSEWGVEKLFF TGTGCCAGCAGTGAATGGGGGGTGGAAAAACTGTTTTTT
NA TRBJ2-6 TRBV7-2 few CASSHRVDGANVLTF TGTGCCAGCAGCCACAGGGTGGATGGGGCCAACGTCCTGACTTTC
TRBD1 TRBJ2-7 TRBV29-1 NA CSVEGQVVGTEQYF TGCAGCGTGGAGGGACAGGTAGTCGGGACCGAGCAGTACTTC
TRBD2 TRBJ2-5 TRBV18 NA CASSLGGARQETQYF TGTGCCAGCTCACTGGGAGGGGCACGTCAAGAGACCCAGTACTTC
NA TRBJ1-1 TRBV25-1 NA CASSDFTTEAFF TGTGCCAGCAGTGACTTCACCACTGAAGCTTTCTTT
NA TRBJ2-7 TRBV10-2 many CASGLTNTYEQYF TGCGCCAGTGGCCTAACTAACACCTACGAGCAGTACTTC
NA TRBJ1-4 TRBV18 NA CASSPREERREKLFF TGTGCCAGCTCACCACGTGAGGAGCGACGGGAAAAACTGTTTTTT
NA TRBJ1-5 TRBV19 NA CASSLDLGSNQPQHF TGTGCCAGTAGCCTCGACCTCGGTAGCAATCAGCCCCAGCATTTT
NA TRBJ2-5 TRBV6-1 NA CASTSGDFQETQYF TGTGCCAGCACATCGGGGGACTTCCAAGAGACCCAGTACTTC
NA TRBJ2-6 TRBV19 many CASGWSSGANVLTF TGTGCCAGTGGGTGGTCCTCTGGGGCCAACGTCCTGACTTTC
TRBD1 TRBJ2-7 TRBV10-2 many CASTPGQGALGQYF TGCGCCAGTACTCCGGGACAGGGCGCTCTGGGGCAGTACTTC
NA TRBJ1-6 TRBV19 many CASTEWGGANSPLHF TGTGCCAGTACCGAATGGGGGGGCGCGAATTCACCCCTCCACTTT
NA TRBJ1-6 TRBV10-3 many CAISESGNGRSPLHF TGTGCCATCAGTGAGTCGGGTAACGGTCGATCACCCCTCCACTTT
NA TRBJ2-1 TRBV15 NA CATSRLGELNEQFF TGTGCCACCAGCAGACTCGGAGAATTGAATGAGCAGTTCTTC
TRBD1 TRBJ1-1 TRBV4-1 NA CASSQHDRGNTEAFF TGCGCCAGCAGCCAACACGACAGGGGGAACACTGAAGCTTTCTTT
NA TRBJ1-2 TRBV30 many CAWTGQPYGYTF TGTGCCTGGACAGGACAGCCCTATGGCTACACCTTC
NA TRBJ1-2 TRBV10-3 NA CAISGYGEDGYTF TGTGCCATCAGTGGTTACGGAGAAGACGGCTACACCTTC
NA TRBJ2-2 TRBV28 few CASRFQEPGELFF TGTGCCAGCAGGTTCCAGGAGCCCGGGGAGCTGTTTTTT
NA TRBJ1-1 TRBV5-6 once CASSLAAGDTEAFF TGTGCCAGCAGCTTGGCGGCTGGGGACACTGAAGCTTTCTTT
TRBD2 TRBJ2-7 TRBV7-2 NA CASSVAGGHEQYF TGTGCCAGCAGTGTAGCGGGAGGGCACGAGCAGTACTTC
NA TRBJ1-2 TRBV4-1 many CASSQEGGGGGYTF TGCGCCAGCAGCCAAGAAGGAGGCGGAGGGGGCTACACCTTC
TRBD1 TRBJ1-2 TRBV12-3/TRBV12-4 once CASTDRGHDYGYTF TGTGCCAGCACCGACAGGGGACACGACTATGGCTACACCTTC
NA TRBJ1-2 TRBV29-1 NA CSANSGDRNPTNYGYTF TGCAGCGCAAACTCCGGGGACCGAAACCCTACTAACTATGGCTACACCTTC
NA TRBJ1-4 TRBV2 few CASTLPTGGGKLFF TGTGCCAGCACCCTCCCAACCGGGGGTGGAAAACTGTTTTTT
NA TRBJ1-1 TRBV11-2 NA CASLESGSKAFF TGTGCCAGCTTAGAGTCAGGGAGTAAAGCTTTCTTT
NA TRBJ1-2 TRBV20-1 NA CSASAEELNYGYTF TGCAGTGCTAGCGCAGAAGAACTTAACTATGGCTACACCTTC
TRBD1 TRBJ1-1 TRBV2 NA CASITGTGLPEAFF TGTGCCAGCATCACCGGGACAGGGCTCCCTGAAGCTTTCTTT
NA TRBJ2-7 TRBV11-2 once CASSTWTRSSYEQYF TGTGCCAGCAGCACGTGGACAAGAAGCTCCTACGAGCAGTACTTC
NA TRBJ2-7 TRBV11-2 few CASSATPYEQYF TGTGCCAGCAGTGCTACACCCTACGAGCAGTACTTC
TRBD1 TRBJ2-7 TRBV10-3 NA CAISEEGDRGYEQYF TGTGCCATCAGTGAGGAGGGGGACAGGGGTTACGAGCAGTACTTC